This TCR beta chain was recovered during a study of vaccination effects on CD4 cells after COVID-19. Within the ViraFEST assay, antigen-specific CD4+ T cells underwent expansion with viral peptide pools prior to sequencing. Culture proceeded for about 11 days, and CD4+ T cells were then isolated. For each well, about 1.8 million PBMC were cultured with 8 to 10 IU/ml IL-2 and 8 to 10 ug/ml peptides. At days 3 and 7, half of the medium was exchanged for IL-2 medium. Clones were read by immunoSEQ multiplex PCR, and TCRdb kept only the in-frame ones, dropping some. The table lists about 54,000 clones, over 80% of them singletons. CDR1 is MNHEY and CDR2 is SVGEGT in the germline V gene. The V gene lost 2 bases and the J gene lost 11 bases, with 22 bases spanning the gap. The CDR3 has 16 residues. In regard to this clone: Its target is not known.

The chain couples TRBV6-2 or TRBV6-3 to TRBJ1-5, with a weak D call TRBD1 (5 bases). The clonotype originates from a human donor who received a COVID-19 vaccine. The specimen was CD4+ T cells from PBMCs cultured with HCoV-229E spike peptides, collected before COVID-19 vaccination. The CDR3 DNA sequence: TGTGCCAGCAGTTACGGCCCCCCCCTGGGGCATTCGGCCCAGCATTTT. It codes for CASSYGPPLGHSAQHF.